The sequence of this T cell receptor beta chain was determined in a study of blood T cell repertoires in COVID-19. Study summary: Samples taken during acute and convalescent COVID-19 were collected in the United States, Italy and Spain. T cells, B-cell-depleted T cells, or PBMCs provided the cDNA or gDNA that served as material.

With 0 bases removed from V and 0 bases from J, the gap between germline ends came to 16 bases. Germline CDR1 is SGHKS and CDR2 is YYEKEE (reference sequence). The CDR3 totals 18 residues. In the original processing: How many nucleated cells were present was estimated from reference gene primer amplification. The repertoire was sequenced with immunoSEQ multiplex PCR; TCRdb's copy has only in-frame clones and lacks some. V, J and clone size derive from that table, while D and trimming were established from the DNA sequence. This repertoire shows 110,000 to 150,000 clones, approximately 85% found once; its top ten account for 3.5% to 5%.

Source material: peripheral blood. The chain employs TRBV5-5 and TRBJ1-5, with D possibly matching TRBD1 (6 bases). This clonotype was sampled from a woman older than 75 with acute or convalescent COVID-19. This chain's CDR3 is CASSLGGFGQTSNQPQHF. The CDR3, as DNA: TGTGCCAGCAGCTTGGGGGGTTTCGGACAGACTAGCAATCAGCCCCAGCATTTT.